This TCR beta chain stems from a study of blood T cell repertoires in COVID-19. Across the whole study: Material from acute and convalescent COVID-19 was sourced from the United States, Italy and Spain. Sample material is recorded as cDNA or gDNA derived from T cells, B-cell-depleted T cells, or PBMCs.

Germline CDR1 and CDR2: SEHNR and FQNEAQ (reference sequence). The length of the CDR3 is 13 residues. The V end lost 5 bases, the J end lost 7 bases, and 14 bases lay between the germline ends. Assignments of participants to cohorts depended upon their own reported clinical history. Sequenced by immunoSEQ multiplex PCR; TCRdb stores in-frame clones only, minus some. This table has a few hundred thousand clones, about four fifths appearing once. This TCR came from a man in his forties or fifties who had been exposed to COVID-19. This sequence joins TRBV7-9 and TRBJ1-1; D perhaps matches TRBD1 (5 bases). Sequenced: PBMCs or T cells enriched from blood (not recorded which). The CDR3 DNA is TGTGCCAGCAGCGCCGGGGGGAGCTATGAAGCTTTCTTT. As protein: CASSAGGSYEAFF.